What follows are 8 T cell receptor beta chains derived from one specimen sequenced in a study of Graves' ophthalmopathy and Graves' hyperthyroidism. The sequenced template was RNA, covering the TCR beta CDR3 region. The workflow started with a first-round RT-PCR run with HTBI primers and then moved on to a second-round multiplex PCR. From the multiplex PCR reads, TCRdb called clonotypes with MiXCR, one entry per CDR3 protein. The data contain about 590,000 distinct CDR3 sequences, less than 40% of them seen just once; the ten biggest clones take up roughly 4%. Sequences were obtained from peripheral blood or thyroid tissue (not recorded which). Source of these receptors: an adult man with Graves' hyperthyroidism.

This clonotype has a handful of counts. The CDR3 loop is CAWSVWDREETQYF. CDR3 coding DNA: TGTGCCTGGAGTGTATGGGACAGGGAAGAGACCCAGTACTTC. V gene TRBV30 combines with J gene TRBJ2-5, with 9 bases aligning to TRBD1. The CDR3 has 14 amino acids. The J segment lost 3 bases and the V segment lost 0 bases, leaving 2 bases of the junction unmatched. Germline CDR1 is GTSNPN and CDR2 is SVGIG (reference sequence).

V is TRBV7-2 and J is TRBJ2-3, with 9 bases that match TRBD2. The CDR3 is 14 residues long. Per germline, CDR1 SGHTA and CDR2 FQGNSA. V was pared by 7 bases and J by 1 base, with 3 bases of the junction left unmatched. CDR3 protein: CASTSSGGTDTQYF. In DNA, the CDR3 is TGTGCCAGCACATCTAGCGGGGGCACAGATACGCAGTATTTT.

In this sample, this clonotype turned up many times. This rearrangement joins TRBV29-1 to TRBJ1-1, with 8 bases aligning to TRBD1. The CDR3 has 14 residues. Looked up from germline, CDR1 is SQVTM and CDR2 is ANQGSEA. The CDR3 reads CSVVNGQGQAEAFF. The CDR3 DNA reads as TGCAGTGTCGTTAATGGACAGGGACAGGCTGAAGCTTTCTTT.

This clonotype appeared many times. The chain links TRBV5-1 to TRBJ1-3, with D possibly matching TRBD1 (5 bases). Trimming took off 0 bases at V and 4 bases at J, with 8 bases between the two ends. The germline gives CDR1 SGHRS, CDR2 YFSETQ. CDR3 length: 14 residues. CDR3 nucleotide sequence: TGCGCCAGCAGCTTGGCAGGGTTAGGAAACACCATATATTTT. This encodes CASSLAGLGNTIYF.

This clonotype was seen ten or more times. The rearrangement links TRBV29-1 to TRBJ2-2; the D is unclear. This CDR3 is built from 12 residues. V was shortened by 0 bases and J by 6 bases, with 5 bases between the two germline ends. Per germline, CDR1 SQVTM and CDR2 ANQGSEA. CDR3 region: CSVEEGSGELFF. The CDR3 DNA reads TGCAGCGTTGAAGAGGGGTCCGGGGAGCTGTTTTTT.

This clonotype was found many times. The chain employs TRBV7-9 and TRBJ1-6; a weak D match, TRBD1 (5 bases). The germline V gene encodes CDR1 SEHNR and CDR2 FQNEAQ (reference sequence). V lost 6 bases, J lost 10 bases, and 16 bases lay in between. The CDR3 sequence is 14 residues long. The CDR3 protein is CASSRGPGTSPLHF. The CDR3 region has the DNA TGTGCCAGCAGTCGCGGACCAGGGACCTCACCCCTCCACTTT.

This clonotype has only a few counts. The chain links TRBV30 to TRBJ1-6; D unclear. Germline V gene sequence: CDR1 GTSNPN, CDR2 SVGIG (reference sequence). V gave up 6 bases and J gave up 9 bases, with 9 bases separating them. The CDR3 is 11 residues long. This CDR3 is CACHSGSPLHF. Written as DNA, the CDR3 is TGTGCCTGTCATTCCGGTTCACCCCTCCACTTT.

This clonotype occurred a few times. The CDR3 is CASSQDGPRLAGSSYEQYF. In DNA, the CDR3 is TGTGCCAGCAGCCAAGATGGGCCCCGACTAGCGGGCAGCTCCTACGAGCAGTACTTC. The chain uses TRBV4-2 and TRBJ2-7; 10 bases map to TRBD2. The germline gives CDR1 LGHNA, CDR2 YNFKEQ. The CDR3 loop spans 19 amino acids. Trimming cost V 0 bases and J 0 bases; bases outside gene matches: 11.